This T cell receptor beta chain was sequenced during a study of blood T cell repertoires in COVID-19. Sequencing used immunoSEQ multiplex PCR; TCRdb keeps in-frame clones, though not all of them. This sample carries some 130,000 clones, around four fifths of them seen once, and the ten largest clones take 10% to 11%. This CDR3 comprises 14 residues. Trimming stripped 3 bases from V and 2 bases from J, with 14 bases between. CDR1 and CDR2 (germline): DFQATT, SNEGSKA (reference sequence). This clonotype was obtained from a man aged 60 to 69 who had recovered from COVID-19. The sample was peripheral blood. The rearrangement joins TRBV20-1 to TRBJ2-7; D gene uncertain. The CDR3 spells CSASLRKSPYEQYF. The CDR3 region has the DNA TGCAGTGCTAGTTTGAGAAAAAGTCCCTACGAGCAGTACTTC.